The present T cell receptor (beta chain) was sequenced within a study of T cells of healthy individuals. TCRdb used MiXCR to reprocess the 5' RACE reads, holding one entry per CDR3 protein. Seen here are around 53,000 distinct CDR3 sequences, roughly 15% observed once, and the top ten hold about 16%. This clonotype was found a few times. V was pared by 7 bases and J by 2 bases, with 5 bases of the junction left unmatched. CDR3 length: 14 residues. The V and J genes are TRBV12-3 or TRBV12-4 and TRBJ1-5; the match to TRBD1 covers 7 bases. The TCR originated in a human donor in good health. The CDR3 DNA is TGTGCCAGCACCGTAACAGGGGGCAATCAGCCCCAGCATTTT. It is translated as CASTVTGGNQPQHF.